A selection of T cell receptor beta chains follows, all from one sample in a study of OX40 agonist ivuxolimab in advanced cancers. Clones were read by immunoSEQ multiplex PCR, and TCRdb kept only the in-frame ones, dropping some. The data hold about 98,000 clones, with approximately 93% observed a single time. Specimen: CD4+ or CD8+ T cells sorted from blood, collected in a trial of the OX40 agonist ivuxolimab. These TCRs come from an adult with an advanced solid tumor such as melanoma, head and neck, liver or kidney cancer. The conserved cysteine and the conserved F or W are not part of the CDR3 here. Each record gives: CDR3 protein, CDR3 length, J gene, V gene.

ASSQAPGADNSPLH	14	TRBJ1-6	TRBV4-3
ASTYREGNQPQH	12	TRBJ1-5	TRBV6-5
ASSFSTGGTEAF	12	TRBJ1-1	TRBV27
ASSVAGDSNQPQH	13	TRBJ1-5	TRBV9
ASGFTGSGTYNEQF	14	TRBJ2-1	TRBV12-5
ASSRAVSLAGAAKNIQY	17	TRBJ2-4	TRBV19
ASSRGTSLVEQY	12	TRBJ2-7	TRBV5-1
ASSLRRGRDEQY	12	TRBJ2-7	TRBV5-1
ASRLAEGPGGTDTQY	15	TRBJ2-3	TRBV12-2
ASSTYADTQY	10	TRBJ2-3	TRBV19
ASSLSAANTEAF	12	TRBJ1-1	TRBV7-2
SVEDGRAKGYNEQF	14	TRBJ2-1	TRBV29-1
ASSRSSGEGEQF	12	TRBJ2-1	TRBV11-2
ASSDGLSSGNTIY	13	TRBJ1-3	TRBV6-1
ASSFDRDRGYEQY	13	TRBJ2-7	TRBV7-9
SGVRTPGGNEQF	12	TRBJ2-1	TRBV29-1
ASSLALAGTIY	11	TRBJ1-3	TRBV7-2
ASSEAWGMGNQPQH	14	TRBJ1-5	TRBV6-1
ASSPGTGNQPQH	12	TRBJ1-5	TRBV19
AWVAAQGAGNTIY	13	TRBJ1-3	TRBV30
ASSYSWSSYEQY	12	TRBJ2-7	TRBV6-5
ASSRYTNTGELF	12	TRBJ2-2	TRBV14
ASSPLGADYGYT	12	TRBJ1-2	TRBV7-6
ASSLYGGAKDSYT	13	TRBJ1-2	TRBV25-1
ASSLAGGRTDTQY	13	TRBJ2-3	TRBV28
AISGQGTNEKLF	12	TRBJ1-4	TRBV10-3
ASTNPGTYLDTIY	13	TRBJ1-3	TRBV4-2
ASSSPTSGGSFQQF	14	TRBJ2-1	TRBV18
SAKRVEAF	8	TRBJ1-1	TRBV20-1
ASSYSGGHQPQH	12	TRBJ1-5	TRBV6-6
ASSPWGGGSGNTIY	14	TRBJ1-3	TRBV7-2
SAGDLTTQH	9	TRBJ1-5	TRBV20-1
ASSYPKGANYGYT	13	TRBJ1-2	TRBV28
ASSISDRGGFSMNYGYT	17	TRBJ1-2	TRBV19
SASDRSGYT	9	TRBJ1-2	TRBV20-1
ATRRMGNTEAF	11	TRBJ1-1	TRBV6-6
ASSYLGGGSPLH	12	TRBJ1-6	TRBV6-5
ASSPPGKETQY	11	TRBJ2-5	TRBV18
ASSLARENNEQF	12	TRBJ2-1	TRBV7-3
ASSYQGEGVTGYT	13	TRBJ1-2	TRBV6-5
ASSVFQSQPGHENTEAF	17	TRBJ1-1	TRBV9
ASSSYLRGASEKLF	14	TRBJ1-4	TRBV27
ASLPFTSTDTQY	12	TRBJ2-3	TRBV2
ASSFRQGAFQPQH	13	TRBJ1-5	TRBV28
ASSDFQPQH	9	TRBJ1-5	TRBV6-1
AWSPGPNYGYT	11	TRBJ1-2	TRBV30
ASKPGATDTQY	11	TRBJ2-3	TRBV6-6
ASRTDSGNTIY	11	TRBJ1-3	TRBV2
ASDADRGSNQPQH	13	TRBJ1-5	TRBV6-5
ASSERGEVYNEQF	13	TRBJ2-1	TRBV9